The next 30 T cell receptor beta chains were all read from a single sample in a study of shared clonotypes between healthy human individuals. TCRdb keeps only in-frame clones here, not all; method: immunoSEQ multiplex PCR. The sample records under 2.5 million clones, under 95% being singletons. Specimen: naive CD4+ T cells from PBMCs. Subset: CD45RA+ positively selected. The receptors here all came from a man aged 18 to 35 in good health. Some clones in this sample may be carry-over from other donors' samples.

V is TRBV5-4 and J is TRBJ2-3; 12 bases line up with TRBD2. The V gene end was trimmed by 1 base and the J gene end by 6 bases; junction bases not matched to a gene: 3. Germline CDR1 reads SGHNT; CDR2 reads YYREEE (reference sequence). The CDR3 loop spans 15 amino acids. CDR3 residues: CASSLSSGRVDTQYF. In nucleotides, the CDR3 is TGTGCCAGCAGCTTGTCTAGCGGGAGGGTTGATACGCAGTATTTT.

Regarding this clone: The germline gene is not matched at one end of the junction; a read error may be the cause. The same CDR3 can be traced to other DNA sequences in this sample. This chain links TRBV28 with TRBJ2-5; no reliable D call. The CDR3 is made up of 11 amino acids. Per the germline V gene, CDR1 is MDHEN and CDR2 is SYDVKM. The CDR3 region has the DNA TGTGCCAGCAGTTTATTGGAGACGCAGTACTTC. It is translated as CASSLLETQYF. Full variable domain (rest looked up from reference TRBV28 and TRBJ2-5): DVKVTQSSRYLVKRTGEKVFLECVQDMDHENMFWYRQDPGLGLRLIYFSYDVKMKEKGDIPEGYSVSREKKERFSLILESASTNQTSMYLCASSLLETQYFGPGTRLLVL.

In this sample, this clone turned up a few times. V usage is TRBV30 and J usage is TRBJ1-4; possibly TRBD1 for D (5 bases). Germline CDR1 GTSNPN, CDR2 SVGIG (reference sequence). This CDR3 region has 13 residues. V was shortened by 5 bases and J by 8 bases, with 15 bases between the two germline ends. CDR3 DNA sequence: TGTGCCTGGGCTCCGCAGGGAGACGAAAAACTGTTTTTT. Translating gives CAWAPQGDEKLFF.

J is TRBJ2-5 and V is TRBV5-5; tentative D call: TRBD1 (6 bases). Germline V CDR1 and CDR2: SGHKS, YYEKEE (reference sequence). The CDR3 contains 14 residues. The V and J ends lost 7 bases and 4 bases respectively, with 17 bases between them. The DNA for the CDR3 is TGTGCCAGCCAGTATTCAGGGGCAGGAGAGACCCAGTACTTC. Encoded protein: CASQYSGAGETQYF.

The chain employs TRBV7-2 and TRBJ1-4, with 7 bases matching TRBD1. This CDR3 contains 14 residues. Germline CDR1 reads SGHTA; CDR2 reads FQGNSA. V gave up 5 bases and J gave up 8 bases; unmatched junction bases: 8. The CDR3 nucleotides read TGTGCCAGCAGCACCCGACAGGGCGGGGAAAAACTGTTTTTT. It specifies CASSTRQGGEKLFF.

Concerning this clone: The identical CDR3 is also encoded by other nucleotide sequences in the sample. The chain uses TRBV30 and TRBJ1-5; D is uncertain. The CDR3 extends over 13 amino acids. The germline CDR1 and CDR2 sequences are GTSNPN and SVGIG (reference sequence). The V gene lost 3 bases and the J gene lost 5 bases, with 11 bases spanning the gap. The chain's CDR3 is CAWSPGVYQPQHF. CDR3 sequence (DNA): TGTGCCTGGAGCCCTGGGGTCTATCAGCCCCAGCATTTT.

For the CDR3, the DNA is TGTGCCAGCAGTTACTGGCTAGCGGGGGGCAATGAGCAGTTCTTC. Translated: CASSYWLAGGNEQFF. The genes are TRBV6-6 and TRBJ2-1, with TRBD2 matching over 11 bases. The CDR3 is made up of 15 amino acids. V was clipped by 1 base and J by 6 bases; unmatched bases: 2. The germline CDR1 and CDR2 sequences are MNHNY and SVGAGI (reference sequence).

V is TRBV2 and J is TRBJ2-3, with D hard to call. CDR1 is SNHLY and CDR2 is FYNNEI in the germline V gene. Trimming shortened V by 0 bases and J by 6 bases, and 7 bases separated the two germline ends. The length of the CDR3 is 13 residues. The CDR3 sequence: CASSEALRDTQYF. The CDR3 DNA reads TGTGCCAGCAGTGAAGCGCTTCGGGATACGCAGTATTTT.

The chain uses TRBV27 and TRBJ2-5; 7 positions agree with TRBD1. The J call is in doubt because the DNA end fits TRBJ2-7 better. The germline V gene has CDR1 MNHEY and CDR2 SMNVEV (reference sequence). The CDR3 contains 15 residues. CDR3 amino acids: CASRLTSTGSHEQYF. The DNA of the CDR3 is TGTGCCAGCAGGTTAACATCGACAGGGAGCCACGAGCAGTACTTC.

This chain joins TRBV6-1 and TRBJ1-4; D not certain. The length of the CDR3 is 17 residues. Between the trimmed V and J ends, which lost 1 base and 0 bases, there was a span of 12 bases. Germline loops: CDR1 MNHNS, CDR2 SASEGT. CDR3 protein: CASSEVVYRATNEKLFF. CDR3 sequence (DNA): TGTGCCAGCAGTGAAGTGGTGTACCGGGCAACTAATGAAAAACTGTTTTTT.

CDR3 in amino acids: CASTPPDSTDTQYF. The CDR3 region has the DNA TGTGCCAGCACCCCCCCCGATAGCACAGATACGCAGTATTTT. This rearrangement joins TRBV28 to TRBJ2-3; D not certain. Trimming took 7 bases from V and 0 from J, leaving 11 bases between them. The CDR3 loop spans 14 amino acids. The germline V gene encodes CDR1 MDHEN and CDR2 SYDVKM.

CDR3 coding DNA: TGTGCCAGCAGCCTGGACGGGATTTCTAACTATGGCTACACCTTC. As protein: CASSLDGISNYGYTF. This rearrangement joins TRBV5-4 to TRBJ1-2; D not certain. V lost 4 bases to trimming and J lost 0 bases, with 13 bases between them. This CDR3 is 15 amino acids long. The V gene's germline CDR1 is SGHNT and CDR2 YYREEE (reference sequence). Complete variable domain (other parts from reference TRBV5-4 and TRBJ1-2): ETGVTQSPTHLIKTRGQQVTLRCSSQSGHNTVSWYQQALGQGPQFIFQYYREEENGRGNFPPRFSGLQFPNYSSELNVNALELDDSALYLCASSLDGISNYGYTFGSGTRLTVV.

The V and J genes are TRBV7-3 and TRBJ2-1; TRBD2 aligns across 8 bases. Unmatched junction bases numbered 11, after V lost 6 bases and J lost 7 bases. CDR1 is SGHTA, CDR2 FQGTGA, per germline. The CDR3 spans 15 residues. The CDR3 DNA sequence: TGTGCCAGCAGATCCGGTCCGGGAGGGGTGAATGAGCAGTTCTTC. It codes for CASRSGPGGVNEQFF. Combining the CDR3 with reference TRBV7-3 and TRBJ2-1 gives the whole variable domain GAGVSQTPSNKVTEKGKYVELRCDPISGHTALYWYRQSLGQGPEFLIYFQGTGAADDSGLPNDRFFAVRPEGSVSTLKIQRTERGDSAVYLCASRSGPGGVNEQFFGPGTRLTVL.

This clone was recorded only once. The rearrangement uses TRBV21-1 and TRBJ1-2. TRBV21-1 is a pseudogene. The CDR3 length is 17 residues. CDR3 bases: TGTGCCAGCAGCAACCCTAAGAGGAGAGGCCCCAACTATGGCTACACCTTC. Its translation: CASSNPKRRGPNYGYTF.

This sequence joins TRBV5-1 and TRBJ2-7; no definite D call. This CDR3 has 12 residues. CDR1 is SGHRS, CDR2 YFSETQ, per germline. Trimming pared 6 bases from V and 3 bases from J, leaving 10 bases between. The CDR3 nucleotides read TGCGCCAGCATGACGGACGGCTACGAGCAGTACTTC. This sequence encodes CASMTDGYEQYF. Drawing the rest from reference TRBV5-1 and TRBJ2-7, the complete variable domain is KAGVTQTPRYLIKTRGQQVTLSCSPISGHRSVSWYQQTPGQGLQFLFEYFSETQRNKGNFPGRFSGRQFSNSRSEMNVSTLELGDSALYLCASMTDGYEQYFGPGTRLTVT.

Points on this clone: Other DNA sequences within the sample encode an identical CDR3. The chain recombines TRBV6-5 with TRBJ2-5; D gene ambiguous. The V gene lost 3 bases and the J gene lost 5 bases, with 7 bases spanning the gap. The CDR3 contains 12 residues. Germline-derived CDR1 and CDR2 are MNHEY and SVGAGI. In DNA form, the CDR3 reads TGTGCCAGCAGTTATCGTGGGGAGACCCAGTACTTC. Amino acid sequence: CASSYRGETQYF.

On this clone itself: In the same sample, other DNA sequences code for this CDR3. J is TRBJ2-5 and V is TRBV5-1; TRBD2 is a possible D gene (5 bases). Germline V CDR1 and CDR2: SGHRS, YFSETQ. CDR3 length: 13 residues. The germline V and J ends were trimmed by 4 bases and 2 bases, with 9 bases remaining between them. Here the CDR3 reads CASSLRGQETQYF. The CDR3, as DNA: TGCGCCAGCAGCCTACGGGGTCAAGAGACCCAGTACTTC.

The chain is built from TRBV10-1 and TRBJ2-7; 7 bases are shared with TRBD2. The CDR3 extends over 14 amino acids. CDR1 WNHNN and CDR2 SYGVQD come from the germline V gene (reference sequence). Losses at the gene ends were 11 bases for V and 3 bases for J; bases not matched to a gene: 13. The CDR3 DNA reads as TGCGCCCCCCCACGGGGAGCGGGATTCTACGAGCAGTACTTC. It translates to CAPPRGAGFYEQYF.

This clone was recorded only once. This chain connects TRBV27 to TRBJ1-6, with 9 bases aligning to TRBD1. The V and J ends lost 0 bases and 8 bases, in that order; junction bases with no gene match: 14. The CDR3 covers 19 residues. Per the germline V gene, CDR1 is MNHEY and CDR2 is SMNVEV (reference sequence). CDR3 sequence (DNA): TGTGCCAGCAGTTTATCGATTAGGATCGGACAGGGGCGGTATTCACCCCTCCACTTT. Protein sequence: CASSLSIRIGQGRYSPLHF.

The CDR3 DNA sequence: TGTGCCAGCAGCCAAGCTCCTGGGACAGGGGGAGGGTGGGGAACAGATACGCAGTATTTT. As protein: CASSQAPGTGGGWGTDTQYF. The chain carries TRBV4-2 and TRBJ2-3, with 11 nucleotides matching TRBD1. CDR3 length: 20 amino acids. CDR1 is LGHNA and CDR2 is YNFKEQ in the germline V gene. After removal of 1 base from V and 3 bases from J, the junction contained 15 bases not matched to a gene.

This chain joins TRBV5-6 and TRBJ2-3; D is undetermined. Per the germline V gene, CDR1 is SGHDT and CDR2 is YYEEEE. This CDR3 is built from 11 residues. Deletions cut 7 bases from V and 4 bases from J, with 7 bases between. Written as DNA, the CDR3 is TGTGCCAGCGGCGTCCCAGATACGCAGTATTTT. Its protein is CASGVPDTQYF.

The chain recombines TRBV5-1 with TRBJ2-6; 8 bases match TRBD1. The germline CDR1 and CDR2 sequences are SGHRS and YFSETQ. The CDR3 consists of 15 residues. V shed 6 bases and J 4 bases; nucleotides not matched to a gene: 6. CDR3 bases: TGCGCCAGCACAGGACAGGGTTCAGGGGCCAACGTCCTGACTTTC. Amino acid sequence: CASTGQGSGANVLTF.

Here the CDR3 reads CASSPDVGANTGELFF. The DNA for the CDR3 is TGTGCCAGCTCACCCGACGTGGGGGCGAACACCGGGGAGCTGTTTTTT. This rearrangement joins TRBV18 to TRBJ2-2; D could derive from TRBD1 or TRBD2 (5 bases each). Germline CDR1 reads KGHSH; CDR2 reads LQKENI. This CDR3 is 16 amino acids long. V was trimmed by 3 bases and J by 0 bases, leaving 11 bases between them.

The chain recombines TRBV28 with TRBJ1-2; D is unresolved. Looked up from germline, CDR1 is MDHEN and CDR2 is SYDVKM. This CDR3 region has 13 residues. Trimming removed 7 bases from V and 2 bases from J, with 11 bases in between. As DNA, the CDR3 is TGTGCCAGCAACATCATAGGGAACTATGGCTACACCTTC. Its translation: CASNIIGNYGYTF.

This clone was seen a single time. The V call is TRBV11-2, the J call TRBJ2-1; D may be TRBD1 or TRBD2 (5 bases each). The length of the CDR3 is 15 residues. Per the germline V gene, CDR1 is SGHAT and CDR2 is FQNNGV. V lost 10 bases and J lost 15, with 31 bases in between. CDR3 sequence: CATLATRGQGSGGFF. In nucleotides, the CDR3 is TGTGCCACCCTCGCCACGCGTGGTCAGGGAAGCGGCGGGTTCTTC.

This sequence joins TRBV28 and TRBJ2-1, with 8 bases matching TRBD2. The CDR3 length is 15 residues. V was pared by 5 bases and J by 2 bases, with 5 bases of the junction left unmatched. Germline V CDR1 and CDR2: MDHEN, SYDVKM. The CDR3 region has the DNA TGTGCCAGCAGTCCCGGGGGGGCCGCCTACAATGAGCAGTTCTTC. Amino acids: CASSPGGAAYNEQFF.

As regards this clone: The same CDR3 arises from other DNA sequences in this sample as well. The chain links TRBV5-1 to TRBJ1-5, with 9 bases fitting TRBD1. CDR3 length equals 15 residues. CDR1 is SGHRS and CDR2 is YFSETQ in the germline V gene. Germline trimming cut 0 bases from V and 4 bases from J; bases unmatched to any gene: 2. The CDR3 is CASSLGGQGNQPQHF. The CDR3 DNA reads TGCGCCAGCAGCTTGGGGGGACAGGGAAATCAGCCCCAGCATTTT.

This chain links TRBV7-8 with TRBJ2-7; weak D call: TRBD1 (6 bases). With 5 bases removed from V and 3 bases from J, the gap between germline ends came to 20 bases. This CDR3 contains 16 residues. Germline loops: CDR1 SGHVS, CDR2 FQNEAQ. This CDR3 is CASSPSRDTLGYEQYF. CDR3 in DNA: TGTGCCAGCAGCCCGAGCCGGGACACCCTGGGCTACGAGCAGTACTTC.

The chain recombines TRBV7-2 with TRBJ2-2, with a weak D call TRBD1 (6 bases). CDR3 length equals 16 residues. The germline V gene has CDR1 SGHTA and CDR2 FQGNSA. V was trimmed by 5 bases and J by 2 bases, leaving 15 bases between them. The CDR3 region has the DNA TGTGCCAGCAGCCCCCCGTGGGGGCTAAACACCGGGGAGCTGTTTTTT. This encodes CASSPPWGLNTGELFF.

The V and J genes are TRBV28 and TRBJ1-3; the D is unclear. The CDR3 covers 13 residues. Per the germline V gene, CDR1 is MDHEN and CDR2 is SYDVKM. V lost 5 bases and J lost 7, with 12 bases in between. CDR3 coding DNA: TGTGCCAGCAGTATTACAGCGGGGAACACCATATATTTT. It codes for CASSITAGNTIYF. Drawing the rest from reference TRBV28 and TRBJ1-3, the complete variable domain is DVKVTQSSRYLVKRTGEKVFLECVQDMDHENMFWYRQDPGLGLRLIYFSYDVKMKEKGDIPEGYSVSREKKERFSLILESASTNQTSMYLCASSITAGNTIYFGEGSWLTVV.